This T cell receptor beta chain was profiled in a study of early T cells in non-severe SARS-CoV-2 infection. Looking at the study overall: The authors sequenced bulk RNA from unsorted whole blood, leaving chains unpaired. Study results and caveats: Anti-spike CD8 responses were favored by VDJdb matching, which missed private and CD4 specificities.

In this sample, this clonotype turned up a few times. The antigen remains undetermined. Attached unique molecular identifiers marked individual cDNA molecules. TCRdb passed the 5' RACE reads through MiXCR, listing each CDR3 protein once. The sample includes about 42,000 distinct CDR3 sequences, roughly 7.1% of them seen just once. The clonotype was recovered from an adult who was a healthcare worker with PCR-confirmed SARS-CoV-2 infection or an uninfected control (not recorded which). Sequencing was carried out using whole blood.

The CDR3 loop is CSVDWGVGYTF. Here the CDR3 DNA reads TGCAGCGTTGATTGGGGCGTGGGCTACACCTTC. The V and J genes are TRBV29-1 and TRBJ1-2, with a weak D call TRBD1 (5 bases). Germline CDR1 SQVTM, CDR2 ANQGSEA. The CDR3 extends over 11 amino acids. Trimming stripped 3 bases from V and 8 bases from J, with 10 bases between.